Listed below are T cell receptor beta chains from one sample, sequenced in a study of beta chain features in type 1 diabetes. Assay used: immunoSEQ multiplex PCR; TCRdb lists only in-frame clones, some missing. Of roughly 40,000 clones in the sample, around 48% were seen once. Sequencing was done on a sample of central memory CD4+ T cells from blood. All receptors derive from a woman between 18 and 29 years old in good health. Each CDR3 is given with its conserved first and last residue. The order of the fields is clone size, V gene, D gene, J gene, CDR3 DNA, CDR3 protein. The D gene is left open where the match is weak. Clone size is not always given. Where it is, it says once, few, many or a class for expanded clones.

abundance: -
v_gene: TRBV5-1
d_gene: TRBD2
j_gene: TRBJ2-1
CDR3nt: TGCGCCAGCAGCTTGGATACTAGCGGTACCTACAATGAGCAGTTCTTC
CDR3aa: CASSLDTSGTYNEQFF

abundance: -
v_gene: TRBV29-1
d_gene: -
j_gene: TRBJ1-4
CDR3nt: TGCAGCGTCACCCGGGCGTCTGGAGCCGGGGGAGAAAAACTGTTTTTT
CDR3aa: CSVTRASGAGGEKLFF

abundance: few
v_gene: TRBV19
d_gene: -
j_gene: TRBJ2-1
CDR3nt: TGTGCCAGTAGTATGCCGGGGAGTGGCCTCAATGAGCAGTTCTTC
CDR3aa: CASSMPGSGLNEQFF

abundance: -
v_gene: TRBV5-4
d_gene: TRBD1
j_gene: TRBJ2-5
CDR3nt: TGTGCCAGCAGCGGGGACAGGGGATCGGAGACCCAGTACTTC
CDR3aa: CASSGDRGSETQYF

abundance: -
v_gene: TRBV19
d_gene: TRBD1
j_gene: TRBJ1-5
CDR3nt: TGTGCCAGTAGTATGTCACAGGGACAGGGGCCCCAGCATTTT
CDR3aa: CASSMSQGQGPQHF

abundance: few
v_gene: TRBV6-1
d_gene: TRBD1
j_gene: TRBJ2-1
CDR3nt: TGTGCCAGCATTTCAACAGGGGGTTTCAATGAGCAGTTCTTC
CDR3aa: CASISTGGFNEQFF

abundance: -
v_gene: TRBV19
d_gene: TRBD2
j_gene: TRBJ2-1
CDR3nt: TGTGCCGGATCTAGCGGGGGACTTGGTAATGAGCAGTTCTTC
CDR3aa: CAGSSGGLGNEQFF

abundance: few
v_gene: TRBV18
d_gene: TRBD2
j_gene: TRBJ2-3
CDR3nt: TGTGCCAGCTCACGTGCCAGCGGGATTGGAGATACGCAGTATTTT
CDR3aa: CASSRASGIGDTQYF

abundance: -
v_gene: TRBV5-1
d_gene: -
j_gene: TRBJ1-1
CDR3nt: TGCGCCAGCAGCTTGGAAAGGCGGAAGAACACTGAAGCTTTCTTT
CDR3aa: CASSLERRKNTEAFF

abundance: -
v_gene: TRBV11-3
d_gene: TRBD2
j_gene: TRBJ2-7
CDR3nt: TGTGCCAGCAGAAATCAGCGGGGGAGCTCCTACGAGCAGTACTTC
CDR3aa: CASRNQRGSSYEQYF

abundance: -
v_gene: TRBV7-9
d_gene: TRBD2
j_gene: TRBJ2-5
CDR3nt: TGTGCCAGCAGCCCTACTCTAGCGGGAGATATCGAGACCCAGTACTTC
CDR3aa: CASSPTLAGDIETQYF

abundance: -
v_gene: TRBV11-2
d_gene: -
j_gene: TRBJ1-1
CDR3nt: TGTGCCAGCAGCTTAGATGGGGGGGCGAACACTGAAGCTTTCTTT
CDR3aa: CASSLDGGANTEAFF

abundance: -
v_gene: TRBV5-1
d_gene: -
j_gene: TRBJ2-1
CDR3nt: TGCGCCAGCAGCCCGCTCCCGGCCTACAATGAGCAGTTCTTC
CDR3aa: CASSPLPAYNEQFF

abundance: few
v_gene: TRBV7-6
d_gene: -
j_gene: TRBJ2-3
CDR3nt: TGTGCCAGCAGCATTGGGGCTATGAGCACAGATACGCAGTATTTT
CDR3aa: CASSIGAMSTDTQYF

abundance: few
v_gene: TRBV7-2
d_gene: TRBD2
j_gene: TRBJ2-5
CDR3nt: TGTGCCAGCAGCTTAGCACTAGCGGCCAGAGAGACCCAGTACTTC
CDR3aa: CASSLALAARETQYF

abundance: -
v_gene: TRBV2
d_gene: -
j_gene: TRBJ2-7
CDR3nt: TGTGCCAGCAGTACTCTAGGGGGTCCCTACGAGCAGTACTTC
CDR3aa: CASSTLGGPYEQYF

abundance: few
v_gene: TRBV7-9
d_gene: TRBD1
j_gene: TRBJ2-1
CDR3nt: TGTGCCAGCAGCCCGCATAACAGGGGCAATTACAATGAGCAGTTCTTC
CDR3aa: CASSPHNRGNYNEQFF

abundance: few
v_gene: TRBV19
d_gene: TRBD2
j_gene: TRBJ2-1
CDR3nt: TGTGCCAGTAGTATAAATGGCGGGGGTATCTACAATGAGCAGTTCTTC
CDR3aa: CASSINGGGIYNEQFF

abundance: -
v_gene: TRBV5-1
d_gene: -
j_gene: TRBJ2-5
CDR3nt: TGCGCCAGCAGCTTGTCAGTCCAAGAGACCCAGTACTTC
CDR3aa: CASSLSVQETQYF

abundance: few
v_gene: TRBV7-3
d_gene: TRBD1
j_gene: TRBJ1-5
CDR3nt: TGTGCCAGCAGCTTAAACGACAGGGTGCGAATCAATCAGCCCCAGCATTTT
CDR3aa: CASSLNDRVRINQPQHF

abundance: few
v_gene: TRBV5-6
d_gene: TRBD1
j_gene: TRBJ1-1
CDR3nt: TGTGCCAGCAGCTTGAGGGGGCGGAGGGTCACTGAAGCTTTCTTT
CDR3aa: CASSLRGRRVTEAFF

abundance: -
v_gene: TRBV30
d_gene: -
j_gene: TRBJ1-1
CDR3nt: TGTGCCTGGAGTGTTGGCATTAACACTGAAGCTTTCTTT
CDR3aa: CAWSVGINTEAFF

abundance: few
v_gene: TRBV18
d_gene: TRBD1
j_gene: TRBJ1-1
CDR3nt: TGTGCCAGCTCACCCAGACAGGGGAGTGAAAACACTGAAGCTTTCTTT
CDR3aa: CASSPRQGSENTEAFF

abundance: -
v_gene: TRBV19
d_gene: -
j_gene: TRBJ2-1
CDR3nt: TGTGCCTCTCTCAGCGGGACATATAGGGGCAATGAGCAGTTCTTC
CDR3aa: CASLSGTYRGNEQFF

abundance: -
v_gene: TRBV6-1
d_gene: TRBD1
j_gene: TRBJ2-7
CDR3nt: TGTGCCAGCAGGGCCGGGACAGGGATTTACTACGAGCAGTACTTC
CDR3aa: CASRAGTGIYYEQYF

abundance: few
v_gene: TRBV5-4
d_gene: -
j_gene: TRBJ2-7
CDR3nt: TGTGCCAGCAGCTCTCCACCCGGGACTCCCTCCTCCTACGAGCAGTACTTC
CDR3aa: CASSSPPGTPSSYEQYF

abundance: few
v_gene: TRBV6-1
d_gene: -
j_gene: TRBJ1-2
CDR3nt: TGTGCCAGCAGTCAAGATCCGGACTATGGCTACACCTTC
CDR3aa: CASSQDPDYGYTF

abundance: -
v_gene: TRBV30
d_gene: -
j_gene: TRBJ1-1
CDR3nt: TGTGCCTGGAGTACCAGGTCATGGGTGAACACTGAAGCTTTCTTT
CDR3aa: CAWSTRSWVNTEAFF

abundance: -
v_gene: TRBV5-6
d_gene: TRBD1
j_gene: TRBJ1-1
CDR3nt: TGTGCCAGCAGCTCACCAACCGGGACAGGGAACACTGAAGCTTTCTTT
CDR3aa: CASSSPTGTGNTEAFF

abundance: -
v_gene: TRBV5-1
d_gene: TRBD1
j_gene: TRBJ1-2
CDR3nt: TGCGCCAGCAGCATCCGGGACAGCTATGGCTACACCTTC
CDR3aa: CASSIRDSYGYTF

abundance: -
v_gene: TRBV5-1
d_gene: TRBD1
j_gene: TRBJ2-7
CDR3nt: TGCGCCAGCAGCCCACCGGGACAGGGGGCGGAGGAGCAGTACTTC
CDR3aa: CASSPPGQGAEEQYF

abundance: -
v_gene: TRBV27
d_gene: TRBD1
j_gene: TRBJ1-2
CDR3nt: TGTGCCAGCAGTTCCAGGGACAGGGACTATGGCTACACCTTC
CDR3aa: CASSSRDRDYGYTF

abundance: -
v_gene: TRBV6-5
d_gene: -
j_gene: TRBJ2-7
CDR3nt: TGTGCCAGCAGTTTAGGACGGGGTTCCTACGAGCAGTACTTC
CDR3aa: CASSLGRGSYEQYF

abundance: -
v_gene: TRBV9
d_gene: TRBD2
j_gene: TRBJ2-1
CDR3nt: TGTGCCAGCAGCCCGAGGAGCGGGACTACTTTCGATGAGCAGTTCTTC
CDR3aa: CASSPRSGTTFDEQFF

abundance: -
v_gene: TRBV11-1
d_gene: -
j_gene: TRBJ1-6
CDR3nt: TGTGCCAGCAGCTCACAGGGCAATTCACCCCTCCACTTT
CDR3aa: CASSSQGNSPLHF

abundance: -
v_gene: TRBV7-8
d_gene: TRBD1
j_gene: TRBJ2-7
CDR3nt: TGTGCCAGCAGCTCACAAATAGGACAGGGCTACGAGCAGTACTTC
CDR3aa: CASSSQIGQGYEQYF

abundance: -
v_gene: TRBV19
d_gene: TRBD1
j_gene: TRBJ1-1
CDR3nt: TGTGCCAGTAGGCCCGACAGGGGGCGAACTGAAGCTTTCTTT
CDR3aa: CASRPDRGRTEAFF

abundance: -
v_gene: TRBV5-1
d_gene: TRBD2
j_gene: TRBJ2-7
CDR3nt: TGCGCCAGCAGCTTGTGGGTTAGCGGGGGCCCCAATCCCTACGAGCAGTACTTC
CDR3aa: CASSLWVSGGPNPYEQYF

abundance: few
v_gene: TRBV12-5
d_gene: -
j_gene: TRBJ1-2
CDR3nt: TGTGCTAGTGGTTTGGGGAGTTCTAACTATGGCTACACCTTC
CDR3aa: CASGLGSSNYGYTF

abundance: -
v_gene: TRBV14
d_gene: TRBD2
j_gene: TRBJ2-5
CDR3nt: TGTGCCAGCAGCCAAGGAGCGGGAGCAGAGACCCAGTACTTC
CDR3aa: CASSQGAGAETQYF

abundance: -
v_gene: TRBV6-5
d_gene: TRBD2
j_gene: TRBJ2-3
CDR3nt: TGTGCCAGCAGGGCGCGCCGGGGGGAGGTAGATACGCAGTATTTT
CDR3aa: CASRARRGEVDTQYF

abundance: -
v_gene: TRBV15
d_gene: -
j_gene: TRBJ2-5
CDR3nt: TGTGCCACCAGCAGGGGAGCGTCAAGGGAACAAGAGACCCAGTACTTC
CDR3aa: CATSRGASREQETQYF